This entry concerns a single TCR beta chain. The sample holds many counts of this clone. This receptor's antigen is unknown. No base quality values were provided; no much bigger clone lies one nucleotide off. This specimen comes from a study of metastatic and nonmetastatic thyroid tumors (TCRdb year 2020). For the study in its entirety: Repertoires from peripheral blood and from tumor or nodule tissue samples of malignant and benign thyroid patients were compared. The full study reports these points: In both blood and tumor samples, TCR beta diversity was reported to be significantly higher in malignant tumors than in benign nodules.

No treatment had been received by any patient before thyroid surgery. Patient clinical samples collected from about 2011 to 2018 were retrospectively analysed using T-cell receptor beta sequencing. The library was prepared using PCR. This sample was sequenced with an Illumina HiSeq 4000. High-throughput sequencing was used to profile the CDR3 region of the TCR beta-chain in every patient. Per the authors' processing: The researchers built a classifier to tell apart papillary thyroid cancer patients with distant metastasis, based on CDR3 differences among clinicopathological groups. Repertoire diversity was assessed with the Shannon index, and tumor-blood repertoire similarity with the Morisita-Horn index. TCRdb's own reprocessing of the public reads used fastp at Q25 and MiXCR and kept productive beta chains. What appears here as the V and J calls and clone size reflects TCRdb's work, not the paper's. The sample table holds 25,000 to 30,000 clones, of which 14% to 15% were seen once. The ten largest make up about 3.3% of the sample.

The CDR3 has 17 amino acids, counting the end cysteine and phenylalanine. Only the CDR3 DNA is retained, 51 bases long and in frame from the first base. V loses 6 bases, J loses 0 bases, and the germline ends lie 21 bases apart. CDR1 DFQATT and CDR2 SNEGSKA were looked up in the germline V gene (reference sequence). The sequence is built from TRBV20-1 and TRBJ2-1; the D segment could be TRBD2, given 6 matching bases. The sequence derives from a female donor with papillary thyroid cancer or a benign thyroid nodule (not recorded which). Some clones in this sample may be carry-over from other donors' samples. Sequencing was carried out using blood. The nucleotides read TGCAGTGCCCCCGAGATGCGGGTAGCGGACTCCTACAATGAGCAGTTCTTC. Translated, this is CSAPEMRVADSYNEQFF.